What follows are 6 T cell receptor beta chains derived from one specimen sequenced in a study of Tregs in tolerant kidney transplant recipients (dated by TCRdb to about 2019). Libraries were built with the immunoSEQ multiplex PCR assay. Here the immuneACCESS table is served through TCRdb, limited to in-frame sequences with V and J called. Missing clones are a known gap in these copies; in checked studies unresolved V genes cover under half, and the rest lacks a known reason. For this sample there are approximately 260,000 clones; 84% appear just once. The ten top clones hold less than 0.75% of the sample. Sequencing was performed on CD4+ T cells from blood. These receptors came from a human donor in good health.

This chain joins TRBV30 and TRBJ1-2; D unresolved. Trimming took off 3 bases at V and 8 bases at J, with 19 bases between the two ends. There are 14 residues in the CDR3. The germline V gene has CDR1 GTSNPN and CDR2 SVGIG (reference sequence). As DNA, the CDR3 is TGTGCCTGGAGGGGCCCCACCGGGCGCGGGGGCTACACCTTC. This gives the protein CAWRGPTGRGGYTF.

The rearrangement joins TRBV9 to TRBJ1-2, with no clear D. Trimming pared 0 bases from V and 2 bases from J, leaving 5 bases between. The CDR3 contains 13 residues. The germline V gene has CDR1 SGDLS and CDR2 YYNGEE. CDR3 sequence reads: CASSVVGNYGYTF. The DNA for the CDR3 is TGTGCCAGCAGCGTAGTCGGGAACTATGGCTACACCTTC.

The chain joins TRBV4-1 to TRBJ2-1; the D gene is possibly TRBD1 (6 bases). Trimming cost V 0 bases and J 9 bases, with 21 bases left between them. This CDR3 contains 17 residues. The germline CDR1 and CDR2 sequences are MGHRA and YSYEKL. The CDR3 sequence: CASSQDSDSSGWSEQFF. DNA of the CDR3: TGCGCCAGCAGCCAAGATTCGGACAGTAGTGGTTGGAGTGAGCAGTTCTTC.

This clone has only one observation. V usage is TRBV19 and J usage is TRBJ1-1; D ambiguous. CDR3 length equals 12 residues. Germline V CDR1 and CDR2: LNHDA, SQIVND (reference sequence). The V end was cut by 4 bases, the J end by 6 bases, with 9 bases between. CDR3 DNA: TGTGCCAGTAGTAATGAGGCGGCTGAAGCTTTCTTT. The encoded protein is CASSNEAAEAFF.

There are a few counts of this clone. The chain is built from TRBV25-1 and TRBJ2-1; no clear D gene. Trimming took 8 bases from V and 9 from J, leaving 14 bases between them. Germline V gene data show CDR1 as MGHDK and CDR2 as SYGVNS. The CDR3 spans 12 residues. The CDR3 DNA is TGTGCCAGCTCCTCTTGGGCCACTGAGCAGTTCTTC. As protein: CASSSWATEQFF. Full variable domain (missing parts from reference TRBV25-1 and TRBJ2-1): EADIYQTPRYLVIGTGKKITLECSQTMGHDKMYWYQQDPGMELHLIHYSYGVNSTEKGDLSSESTVSRIRTEHFPLTLESARPSHTSQYLCASSSWATEQFFGPGTRLTVL.

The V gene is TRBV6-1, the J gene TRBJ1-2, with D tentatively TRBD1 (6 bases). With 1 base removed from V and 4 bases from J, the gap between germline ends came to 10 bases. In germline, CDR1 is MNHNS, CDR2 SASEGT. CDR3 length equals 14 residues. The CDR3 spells CASSEVPGAYGYTF. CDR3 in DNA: TGTGCCAGCAGTGAAGTTCCAGGGGCCTATGGCTACACCTTC.